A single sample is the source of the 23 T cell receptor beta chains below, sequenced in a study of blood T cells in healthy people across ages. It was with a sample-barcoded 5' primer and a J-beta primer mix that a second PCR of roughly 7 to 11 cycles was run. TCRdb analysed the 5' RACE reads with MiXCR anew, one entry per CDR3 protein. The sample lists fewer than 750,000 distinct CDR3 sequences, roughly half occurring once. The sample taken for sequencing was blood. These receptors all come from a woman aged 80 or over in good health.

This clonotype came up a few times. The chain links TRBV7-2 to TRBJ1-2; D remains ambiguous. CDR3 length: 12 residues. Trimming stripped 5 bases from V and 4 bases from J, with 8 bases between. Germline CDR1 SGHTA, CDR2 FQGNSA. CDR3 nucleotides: TGTGCCAGCAGCCCTAATCGCTATGGCTACACCTTC. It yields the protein CASSPNRYGYTF.

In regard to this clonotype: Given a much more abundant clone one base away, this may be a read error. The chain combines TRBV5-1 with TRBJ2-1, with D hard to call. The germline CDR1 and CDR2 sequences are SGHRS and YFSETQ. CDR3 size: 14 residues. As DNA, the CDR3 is TGCGCCAGCAGCTTGGAGAATACAGAAAATGAGCGGTTCTTC. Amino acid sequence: CASSLENTENERFF.

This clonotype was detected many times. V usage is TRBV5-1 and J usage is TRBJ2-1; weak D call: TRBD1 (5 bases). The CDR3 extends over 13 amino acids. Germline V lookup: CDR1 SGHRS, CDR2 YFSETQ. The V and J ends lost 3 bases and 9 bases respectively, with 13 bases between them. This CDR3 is CASSSQGDSEQFF. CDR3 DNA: TGCGCCAGCAGCTCTCAGGGTGATTCTGAGCAGTTCTTC.

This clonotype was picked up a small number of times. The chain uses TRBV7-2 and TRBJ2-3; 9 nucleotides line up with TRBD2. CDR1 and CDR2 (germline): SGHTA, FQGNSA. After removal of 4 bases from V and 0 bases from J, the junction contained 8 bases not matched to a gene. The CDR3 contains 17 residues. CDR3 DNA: TGTGCCAGCAGCTCGCGATTAGCGGGAGCTAGCACAGATACGCAGTATTTT. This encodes CASSSRLAGASTDTQYF.

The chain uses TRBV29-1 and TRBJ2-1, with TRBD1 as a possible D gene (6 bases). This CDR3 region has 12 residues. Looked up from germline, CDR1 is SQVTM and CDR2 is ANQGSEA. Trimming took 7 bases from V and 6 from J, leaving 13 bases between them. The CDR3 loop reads CSADQGRNEQFF. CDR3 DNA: TGCAGCGCCGACCAGGGGCGCAATGAGCAGTTCTTC.

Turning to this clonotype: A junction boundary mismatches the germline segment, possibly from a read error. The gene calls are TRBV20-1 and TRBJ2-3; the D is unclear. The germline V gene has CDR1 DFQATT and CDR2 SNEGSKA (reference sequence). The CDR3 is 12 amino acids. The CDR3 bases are TGCAGTGCTGAGGCCGGCACAGATACGCGGTATTTT. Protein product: CSAEAGTDTRYF.

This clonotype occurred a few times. Here the CDR3 DNA reads TGTGCCAGCAGTTCTCGGACGGGCCAGTCAACTCAGCCCCAGCATTTT. Translating it yields CASSSRTGQSTQPQHF. The J gene is TRBJ1-5, the V gene TRBV12-3 or TRBV12-4; D is undetermined. Trimming took off 4 bases at V and 6 bases at J, with 19 bases between the two ends. The CDR3 covers 16 residues.

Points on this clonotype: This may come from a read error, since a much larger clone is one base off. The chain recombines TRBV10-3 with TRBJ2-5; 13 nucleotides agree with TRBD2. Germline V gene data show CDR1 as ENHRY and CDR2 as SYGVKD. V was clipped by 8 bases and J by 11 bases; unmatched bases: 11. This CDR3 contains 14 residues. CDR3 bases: TGTGCCATCCGGACTAGCGGGAGCTACAATGAGCAGTACTTC. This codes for CAIRTSGSYNEQYF.

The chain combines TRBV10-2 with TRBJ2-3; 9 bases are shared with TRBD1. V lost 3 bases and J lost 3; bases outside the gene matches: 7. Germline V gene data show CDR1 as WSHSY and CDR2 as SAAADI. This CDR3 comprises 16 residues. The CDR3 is CASSDSSGTGTDTQYF. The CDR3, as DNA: TGCGCCAGCAGTGACTCTTCAGGGACAGGGACAGATACGCAGTATTTT.

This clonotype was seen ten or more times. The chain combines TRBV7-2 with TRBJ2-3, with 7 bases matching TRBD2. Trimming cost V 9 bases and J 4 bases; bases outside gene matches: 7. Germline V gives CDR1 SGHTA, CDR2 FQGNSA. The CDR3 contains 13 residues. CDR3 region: CASRPGGSDTQYF. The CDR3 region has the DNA TGTGCCAGTCGTCCGGGAGGATCAGATACGCAGTATTTT.

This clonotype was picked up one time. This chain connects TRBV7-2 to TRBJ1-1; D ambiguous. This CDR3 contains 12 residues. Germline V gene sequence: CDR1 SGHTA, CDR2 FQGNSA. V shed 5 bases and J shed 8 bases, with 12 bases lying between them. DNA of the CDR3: TGTGCCAGCAGCCCAAGAAGGACCGAAGCTTTCTTT. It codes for CASSPRRTEAFF.

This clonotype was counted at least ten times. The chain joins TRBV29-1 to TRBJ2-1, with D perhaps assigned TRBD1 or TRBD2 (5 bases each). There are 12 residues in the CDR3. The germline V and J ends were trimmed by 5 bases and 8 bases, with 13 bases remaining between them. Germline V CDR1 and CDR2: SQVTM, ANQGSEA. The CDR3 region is CSVRDGRDEQFF. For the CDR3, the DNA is TGCAGCGTTAGGGACGGAAGGGATGAGCAGTTCTTC.

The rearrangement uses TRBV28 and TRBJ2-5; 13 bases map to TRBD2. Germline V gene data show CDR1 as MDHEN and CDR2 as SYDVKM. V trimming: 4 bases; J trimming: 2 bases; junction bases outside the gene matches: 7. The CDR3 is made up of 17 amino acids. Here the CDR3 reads CASSSLGLAGAQETQYF. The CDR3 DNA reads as TGTGCCAGCAGTTCTCTCGGACTAGCGGGAGCACAAGAGACCCAGTACTTC.

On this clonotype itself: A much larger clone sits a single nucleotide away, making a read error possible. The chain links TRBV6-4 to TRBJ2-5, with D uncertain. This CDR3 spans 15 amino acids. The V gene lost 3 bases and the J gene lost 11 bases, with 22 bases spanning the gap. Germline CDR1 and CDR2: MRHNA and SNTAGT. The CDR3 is CASSEGLGYYPPQYF. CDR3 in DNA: TGTGCCAGCAGTGAAGGTCTCGGCTACTACCCACCTCAGTACTTC.

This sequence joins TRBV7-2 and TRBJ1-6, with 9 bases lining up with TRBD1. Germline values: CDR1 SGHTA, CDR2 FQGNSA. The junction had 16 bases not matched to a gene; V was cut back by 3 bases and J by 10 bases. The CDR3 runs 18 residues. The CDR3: CASSFEGTSGTGRSPLHF. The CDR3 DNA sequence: TGTGCCAGCAGCTTCGAAGGAACCTCCGGGACAGGGAGATCACCCCTCCACTTT.

CDR3 sequence: CASSFTSGGARDTQYF. In DNA form, the CDR3 reads TGTGCCAGCAGTTTCACTAGCGGGGGGGCCCGAGATACGCAGTATTTT. This chain uses TRBV27 with TRBJ2-3; 13 nucleotides align to TRBD2. CDR1 is MNHEY, CDR2 SMNVEV, per germline (reference sequence). V lost 3 bases to trimming and J lost 5 bases; unmatched junction nucleotides: 5. This CDR3 contains 16 residues.

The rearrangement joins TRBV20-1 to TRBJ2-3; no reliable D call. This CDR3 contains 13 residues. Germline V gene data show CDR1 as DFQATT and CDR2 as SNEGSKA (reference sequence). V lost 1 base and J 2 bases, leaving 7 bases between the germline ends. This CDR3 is CSARAQITDTQYF. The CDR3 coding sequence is TGCAGTGCTAGAGCCCAGATCACAGATACGCAGTATTTT.

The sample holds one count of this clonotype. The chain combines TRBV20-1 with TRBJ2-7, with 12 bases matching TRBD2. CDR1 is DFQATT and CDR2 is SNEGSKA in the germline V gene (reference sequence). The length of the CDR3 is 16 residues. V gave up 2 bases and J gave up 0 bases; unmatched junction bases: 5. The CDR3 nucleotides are TGCAGTGCTAGATCGGGACTAGCGGGTTTCTCCTACGAGCAGTACTTC. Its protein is CSARSGLAGFSYEQYF.

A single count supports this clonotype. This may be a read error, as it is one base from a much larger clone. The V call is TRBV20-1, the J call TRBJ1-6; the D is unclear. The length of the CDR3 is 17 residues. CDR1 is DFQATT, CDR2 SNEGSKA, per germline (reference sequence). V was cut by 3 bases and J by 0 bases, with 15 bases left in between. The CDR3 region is CSARLNSVSSYNSPLHF. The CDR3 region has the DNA TGCAGTGCTAGGTTAAACAGCGTGAGCTCCTATAATTCACCCCTCCACTTT.

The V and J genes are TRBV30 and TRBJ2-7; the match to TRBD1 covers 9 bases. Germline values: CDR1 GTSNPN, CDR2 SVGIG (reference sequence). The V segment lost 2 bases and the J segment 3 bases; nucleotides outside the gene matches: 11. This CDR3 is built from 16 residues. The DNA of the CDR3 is TGTGCCTGGAGTCAACTCGGACAGGGGAGTTACTACGAGCAGTACTTC. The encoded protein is CAWSQLGQGSYYEQYF.

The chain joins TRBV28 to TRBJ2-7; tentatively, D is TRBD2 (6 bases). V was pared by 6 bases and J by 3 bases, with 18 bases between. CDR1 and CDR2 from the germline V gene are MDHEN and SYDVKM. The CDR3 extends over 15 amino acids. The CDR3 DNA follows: TGTGCCAGCAGCCGACTCCAGGAGGGTTACTACGAGCAGTACTTC. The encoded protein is CASSRLQEGYYEQYF.

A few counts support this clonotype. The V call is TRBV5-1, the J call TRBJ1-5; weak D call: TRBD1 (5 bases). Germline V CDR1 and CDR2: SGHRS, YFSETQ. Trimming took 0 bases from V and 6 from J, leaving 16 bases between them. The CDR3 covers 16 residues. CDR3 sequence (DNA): TGCGCCAGCAGCTTGGGCTACGGGGGAGGAGGTCAGCCCCAGCATTTT. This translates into CASSLGYGGGGQPQHF.

The CDR3 loop is CASSPAGDEAFF. CDR3 nucleotides: TGTGCCAGCTCACCAGCTGGGGACGAAGCTTTCTTT. The chain carries TRBV18 and TRBJ1-1; possible D gene TRBD1, 5 bases. The CDR3 runs 12 residues. Looked up from germline, CDR1 is KGHSH and CDR2 is LQKENI. The V gene lost 2 bases and the J gene lost 8 bases, with 9 bases spanning the gap.